This T cell receptor beta chain was sequenced during a study of monozygotic twins with inflammatory bowel disease. Study outcomes and limitations: Healthy co-twins had higher TCRbeta inverse Simpson diversity than their IBD twins.

It was approximately 3,500 ng of total RNA that each TCR library used. TCRdb reprocessed the 5' RACE reads, keeping one entry per CDR3 protein, no DNA. The sample's table shows approximately 120,000 distinct CDR3 sequences. Germline CDR1 reads SGHTA; CDR2 reads FQGNSA. The CDR3 extends over 13 amino acids. On this clonotype itself: The antigen is undetermined.

The sequencing input was blood. The chain links TRBV7-2 to TRBJ1-3. The source is a human donor with ulcerative colitis or Crohn's disease, or a healthy co-twin of an affected twin (not recorded which). The CDR3 protein is CASSPLVGNTIYF.